The 9 T cell receptor beta chains listed next were all sequenced from one sample in a study of CD8+ T cells in alopecia areata. TCR sequencing used cDNA made by reverse transcription of extracted RNA. TCRdb keeps only in-frame clones here, not all; method: immunoSEQ multiplex PCR. The top ten clones hold approximately 15% of a sample with fewer than 200,000 clones, around 60% of them seen once. The treatment here: oral pan-JAK inhibitor, 5-10 mg twice daily. Sequencing used CD4+ T cells sorted from blood, obtained at week 24, from a patient treated with tofacitinib. These receptors all stem from a human donor with alopecia areata.

This clone was seen more than once but under ten times. The chain carries TRBV28 and TRBJ2-5, with D tentatively TRBD1 or TRBD2 (6 bases each). The CDR3 runs to 15 residues. Trimming stripped 11 bases from V and 5 bases from J, with 24 bases between. Germline loops: CDR1 MDHEN, CDR2 SYDVKM. The CDR3 reads CAGAGARGVMETQYF. Here the CDR3 DNA reads TGTGCCGGAGCGGGTGCCAGGGGAGTCATGGAGACCCAGTACTTC.

CDR3 loop: CSVEGQGGTNEQFF. The CDR3, as DNA: TGCAGCGTTGAAGGGCAGGGTGGTACAAATGAGCAGTTCTTC. V gene TRBV29-1 combines with J gene TRBJ2-1; D is perhaps TRBD1 (5 bases). The CDR3 is 14 amino acids. Trimming shortened V by 1 base and J by 7 bases, and 14 bases separated the two germline ends. Germline CDR1 is SQVTM and CDR2 is ANQGSEA.

The chain carries TRBV19 and TRBJ2-2; no reliable D call. The CDR3 is 11 residues long. The germline V gene has CDR1 LNHDA and CDR2 SQIVND (reference sequence). With 6 bases removed from V and 6 bases from J, the gap between germline ends came to 5 bases. The CDR3 loop is CASRYSGELFF. CDR3 coding DNA: TGTGCCAGTAGGTACTCCGGGGAGCTGTTTTTT. The variable domain in full, with the rest retrieved from reference TRBV19 and TRBJ2-2, is DGGITQSPKYLFRKEGQNVTLSCEQNLNHDAMYWYRQDPGQGLRLIYYSQIVNDFQKGDIAEGYSVSREKKESFPLTVTSAQKNPTAFYLCASRYSGELFFGEGSRLTVL.

This clone appeared a few times. The chain carries TRBV29-1 and TRBJ1-1, with 7 bases fitting TRBD1. CDR1 is SQVTM, CDR2 ANQGSEA, per germline. Trimming took 1 base from V and 1 from J; bases not matched to a gene: 3. The CDR3 covers 14 residues. The CDR3 sequence: CSVEGRTGNTEAFF. CDR3 sequence (DNA): TGCAGCGTTGAAGGGCGGACAGGGAACACTGAAGCTTTCTTT. The variable domain in full, completed from reference TRBV29-1 and TRBJ1-1, reads SAVISQKPSRDICQRGTSLTIQCQVDSQVTMMFWYRQQPGQSLTLIATANQGSEATYESGFVIDKFPISRPNLTFSTLTVSNMSPEDSSIYLCSVEGRTGNTEAFFGQGTRLTVV.

The CDR3 nucleotides read TGTGCCAGCAGCGGGGGACCCAAGAGGGACCAGCCCCAGCATTTT. Translation: CASSGGPKRDQPQHF. This chain joins TRBV2 and TRBJ1-5; possible D gene TRBD1, 5 bases. There are 15 residues in the CDR3. Deletions cut 6 bases from V and 7 bases from J, with 19 bases between. Germline values: CDR1 SNHLY, CDR2 FYNNEI.

In its sample, this clone was seen a few times. J is TRBJ2-5 and V is TRBV6-5; D is perhaps TRBD2 (6 bases). The length of the CDR3 is 14 residues. Germline loops: CDR1 MNHEY, CDR2 SVGAGI. V lost 6 bases to trimming and J lost 1 base, with 12 bases between them. In DNA, the CDR3 is TGTGCCAGCAGGAGTAGCGGAATCCAAGAGACCCAGTACTTC. It specifies CASRSSGIQETQYF.

This clone was counted a few times. The chain recombines TRBV2 with TRBJ2-2, with D hard to call. Trimming left V 7 bases short and J 4 bases short, with 13 bases between. CDR1 SNHLY and CDR2 FYNNEI come from the germline V gene. This CDR3 comprises 14 residues. CDR3 sequence (DNA): TGTGCCAGCACTGCCGGGTCCCCCACCGGGGAGCTGTTTTTT. Protein: CASTAGSPTGELFF.

The CDR3 nucleotides read TGTGCCAGCAGCGTAGGTGACAGGGCAGAGTATGGCTACACCTTC. Translated: CASSVGDRAEYGYTF. The V and J genes are TRBV9 and TRBJ1-2, with 7 bases aligning to TRBD1. The CDR3 extends over 15 amino acids. The germline gives CDR1 SGDLS, CDR2 YYNGEE. V was pared by 0 bases and J by 5 bases, with 7 bases of the junction left unmatched.

The chain uses TRBV30 and TRBJ1-3, with D uncertain. The CDR3 runs 13 residues. The germline V gene encodes CDR1 GTSNPN and CDR2 SVGIG (reference sequence). V was pared by 0 bases and J by 4 bases, with 7 bases between. CDR3 DNA: TGTGCCTGGAGTGTTGGGGAGGGAAACACCATATATTTT. This encodes CAWSVGEGNTIYF.